The rows below give T cell receptor beta chains drawn from one sample of a study of CD8 T cells in ankylosing spondylitis. Each CDR3 protein gets one entry after TCRdb re-called the 5' RACE reads with MiXCR. The sample carries about 360,000 distinct CDR3 sequences, around 15% recorded once. The sequenced sample consisted of blood, either unsorted or a sorted T cell fraction (not recorded which). Source of these receptors: a male donor with ankylosing spondylitis or in good health (not recorded which). Each CDR3 is given with its conserved first and last residue. A D gene is named only where the DNA matches it firmly. Rows may omit the clone size; those that give it use once, few, many or a size class.

d_call,j_call,clone_size,v_call,cdr3_nt,cdr3_aa
TRBD1,TRBJ1-2,-,TRBV12-5,TGTGCCTGCAGCCGAGGACAGGCTTCTAACTATGGCTACACCTTC,CACSRGQASNYGYTF
-,TRBJ2-2,-,TRBV18,TGTGCCAGCTCTGGGACAAGTCTAATGAACACCGGGGAGCTGTTTTTT,CASSGTSLMNTGELFF
-,TRBJ2-3,-,TRBV5-1,TGCGCCAGCAGTTCGACTAACATGGGGACAGATACGCAGTATTTT,CASSSTNMGTDTQYF
TRBD1,TRBJ1-2,-,TRBV2,TGTGCCAGCAGAGGGGACAGGGGTTATGGCTACACCTTC,CASRGDRGYGYTF
TRBD2,TRBJ2-5,-,TRBV12-3/TRBV12-4,TGTGCCACCACCTTGGGTGCTAGCGGAACTCAAGAGACCCAGTACTTC,CATTLGASGTQETQYF
-,TRBJ1-4,-,TRBV30,TGTGCCTGGAGAGGGGGACACCGAGAAAAACTGTTTTTT,CAWRGGHREKLFF
TRBD2,TRBJ2-3,-,TRBV4-1,TGCGCCAGCAGCCAAGGGGTAGTAGCGGGGGAAGATACGCAGTATTTT,CASSQGVVAGEDTQYF
TRBD1,TRBJ2-1,few,TRBV7-9,TGTGCCAGCAGCTCGGCTCGACAGGGCAACAATGAGCAGTTCTTC,CASSSARQGNNEQFF
TRBD1,TRBJ2-1,-,TRBV5-4,TGTGCCAGCAGCACCTTCCGACAGGGAATGATTGGTGGTGAGCAGTTCTTC,CASSTFRQGMIGGEQFF
-,TRBJ2-7,few,TRBV12-3/TRBV12-4,TGTGCCAGCAGTTTAGGCAGCAGGGACGAGCAGTACTTC,CASSLGSRDEQYF
-,TRBJ2-5,many,TRBV5-1,TGCGCCAGCAGCTTGGAAATGAACAGACAAGAGACCCAGTACTTC,CASSLEMNRQETQYF
TRBD2,TRBJ2-2,-,TRBV3-1,TGTGCCAGCAGCCAAGGGCTAGCGGGGAATTCCGGGGAGCTGTTTTTT,CASSQGLAGNSGELFF
TRBD2,TRBJ2-3,few,TRBV5-1,TGCGCCAGCAGCTTGATGGCTAGCGGGAGGGCCATGGATACGCAGTATTTT,CASSLMASGRAMDTQYF
TRBD2,TRBJ2-3,few,TRBV5-1,TGCGCCAGCAGCACGGGACTAGCGGGGGGGCTTGAAGCAGATACGCAGTATTTT,CASSTGLAGGLEADTQYF
-,TRBJ2-3,-,TRBV4-1,TGCGCCAGCAGCCAAGTCTGGTCCCCTAGCACAGATACGCAGTATTTT,CASSQVWSPSTDTQYF
TRBD1,TRBJ2-1,few,TRBV3-1,TGTGCCAGCAGCCAAGCCAAGACAGGGACGTACAATGAGCAGTTCTTC,CASSQAKTGTYNEQFF